This TCR beta chain was sequenced for a study of T cell changes during pregnancy in multiple sclerosis. TCRdb keeps only in-frame clones here, not all; method: immunoSEQ multiplex PCR. The profile shows about 52,000 clones, 80% to 95% of them singletons. Germline loops: CDR1 MNHNY, CDR2 SVGAGI (reference sequence). There are 14 residues in the CDR3. With 0 bases removed from V and 5 bases from J, the gap between germline ends came to 11 bases. The origin of this receptor is a female donor with multiple sclerosis, enrolled in a pregnancy study. The sample here was CD4+ T cells from peripheral blood mononuclear cells, taken in the third trimester of pregnancy. This chain joins TRBV6-6 and TRBJ2-7, with TRBD2 as a possible D gene (5 bases). In DNA form, the CDR3 reads TGTGCCAGCAGTTACTCCGAGGGTTTCCACGAGCAGTACTTC. It specifies CASSYSEGFHEQYF.